Following are 21 T cell receptor beta chains from one sample sequenced in a study of blood T cell repertoires in COVID-19. The assay was immunoSEQ multiplex PCR, and TCRdb's table has in-frame clones only and misses some. Of some 78,000 clones in the sample, around nine tenths were seen once. Sequenced sample: peripheral blood. The receptor set was obtained from a man aged 50-60 years with active or convalescent COVID-19.

The chain uses TRBV27 and TRBJ2-1, with D possibly being TRBD2 (6 bases). Germline CDR1 and CDR2: MNHEY and SMNVEV (reference sequence). V lost 6 bases, J lost 1 base, and 13 bases lay in between. The CDR3 loop spans 15 amino acids. Written as DNA, the CDR3 is TGTGCCAGCAGACAGACTAGACATTCCTACAATGAGCAGTTCTTC. It specifies CASRQTRHSYNEQFF.

The chain uses TRBV30 and TRBJ2-6; no clear D gene. Germline lookup yields CDR1 GTSNPN and CDR2 SVGIG (reference sequence). CDR3 length equals 14 residues. Trimming removed 4 bases at V and 0 bases at J, with 7 bases between. The CDR3 is CAWISPSGANVLTF. The CDR3 DNA reads as TGTGCCTGGATATCTCCCTCTGGGGCCAACGTCCTGACTTTC.

J is TRBJ1-1 and V is TRBV2; 7 nucleotides align to TRBD1. J gave up 9 bases and V 2 bases, and 6 bases lay outside the gene matches. CDR1 is SNHLY, CDR2 FYNNEI, per germline. The CDR3 loop spans 13 amino acids. CDR3 nucleotides: TGTGCCAGCAGTGAATGGGCAGGGGGGAAAGCTTTCTTT. Amino acid sequence: CASSEWAGGKAFF.

This sequence joins TRBV19 and TRBJ1-6; D is ambiguous. Trimming removed 3 bases at V and 0 bases at J, with 6 bases between. Germline CDR1 and CDR2: LNHDA and SQIVND (reference sequence). This CDR3 comprises 15 residues. The CDR3 DNA follows: TGTGCCAGTAGTATTTCGAGCTCCTATAATTCACCCCTCCACTTT. Translation: CASSISSSYNSPLHF.

V and J are TRBV28 and TRBJ1-2; D is ambiguous. The germline CDR1 and CDR2 sequences are MDHEN and SYDVKM. CDR3 length: 14 amino acids. Deletions cut 8 bases from V and 4 bases from J, with 17 bases between. DNA of the CDR3: TGTGCCAGCGCGCCTACGCTAGGCACCTATGGCTACACCTTC. It is translated as CASAPTLGTYGYTF.

This clone was found once. This chain uses TRBV18 with TRBJ1-2; tentatively, D is TRBD1 (5 bases). The V and J ends lost 6 bases and 6 bases respectively, with 11 bases between them. This CDR3 comprises 12 residues. Germline CDR1 is KGHSH and CDR2 is LQKENI. The chain's CDR3 is CASSPGGDGYTF. In DNA form, the CDR3 reads TGTGCCAGCTCCCCGGGGGGGGATGGCTACACCTTC.

The rearrangement joins TRBV23-1 to TRBJ1-5, with 7 nucleotides matching TRBD1. TRBV23-1 is classed as an ORF, of uncertain function. The trim removed 0 bases at V and 0 bases at J, leaving 2 bases unmatched. This CDR3 comprises 16 residues. The CDR3, as DNA: TGCGCCAGCAGTCAATCGTCAGGGGGTAGCAATCAGCCCCAGCATTTT. It encodes CASSQSSGGSNQPQHF.

The chain uses TRBV27 and TRBJ2-2, with 9 bases identical to TRBD1. Germline V gives CDR1 MNHEY, CDR2 SMNVEV (reference sequence). The CDR3 spans 15 residues. Trimming took 8 bases from V and 6 from J; bases not matched to a gene: 10. The CDR3: CASWNPGTGSGELFF. DNA of the CDR3: TGTGCCAGCTGGAACCCCGGGACAGGGTCCGGGGAGCTGTTTTTT.

The chain carries TRBV19 and TRBJ1-1; D is perhaps TRBD1 (5 bases). CDR1 is LNHDA, CDR2 SQIVND, per germline (reference sequence). V gave up 3 bases and J gave up 11 bases, with 13 bases separating them. This CDR3 has 12 residues. In DNA, the CDR3 is TGTGCCAGTAGTATTTATCCAGGGAGGGCTTTCTTT. It codes for CASSIYPGRAFF.

J is TRBJ2-5 and V is TRBV6-2 or TRBV6-3, with 13 positions matching TRBD2. V lost 3 bases, J lost 3 bases, and 4 bases stayed unmatched. This CDR3 is built from 16 residues. CDR1 is MNHEY and CDR2 is SVGEGT in the germline V gene. DNA for the CDR3: TGTGCCAGCAGTTATCGGGGGACTAGCGGGGAAGAGACCCAGTACTTC. It yields the protein CASSYRGTSGEETQYF.

The J gene is TRBJ2-3, the V gene TRBV18; 12 positions match TRBD1. The CDR3 contains 16 residues. Germline V lookup: CDR1 KGHSH, CDR2 LQKENI. Trimming removed 4 bases from V and 4 bases from J; junction bases left unmatched: 6. Here the CDR3 reads CASSLSGTGGPDTQYF. The DNA of the CDR3 is TGTGCCAGCTCACTATCGGGGACAGGGGGCCCAGATACGCAGTATTTT.

This clone occurred once. The chain links TRBV4-1 to TRBJ2-7; 8 bases map to TRBD1. The trim removed 2 bases at V and 2 bases at J, leaving 5 bases unmatched. From germline, CDR1 is MGHRA and CDR2 YSYEKL. CDR3 size: 15 residues. This CDR3 reads CASSQLDRAAYEQYF. CDR3 sequence (DNA): TGCGCCAGCAGCCAACTGGACAGGGCAGCCTACGAGCAGTACTTC.

The chain carries TRBV18 and TRBJ1-2; 7 nucleotides agree with TRBD1. Losses at the gene ends were 1 base for V and 3 bases for J; bases not matched to a gene: 14. The CDR3 sequence is 18 residues long. The germline gives CDR1 KGHSH, CDR2 LQKENI. The CDR3 DNA reads as TGTGCCAGCTCACCACGGGACAGCGACTATGCCGGCTACTATGGCTACACCTTC. It translates to CASSPRDSDYAGYYGYTF.

The J gene is TRBJ2-7, the V gene TRBV11-3; 10 bases agree with TRBD1. The CDR3 loop spans 14 amino acids. Looked up from germline, CDR1 is SGHNT and CDR2 is YENEEA. The trim removed 4 bases at V and 6 bases at J, leaving 6 bases unmatched. CDR3 bases: TGTGCCAGCAGCTCCGGCGGACAGGGGGGCGAGCAGTACTTC. Translated, it gives CASSSGGQGGEQYF.

The chain couples TRBV2 to TRBJ2-1, with D possibly matching TRBD2 (5 bases). This CDR3 has 14 residues. In germline, CDR1 is SNHLY, CDR2 FYNNEI. Trimming took off 7 bases at V and 6 bases at J, with 16 bases between the two ends. The CDR3 loop reads CASNLFLAVNEQFF. The CDR3 coding sequence is TGTGCCAGCAACCTATTTCTAGCAGTCAATGAGCAGTTCTTC.

The chain is built from TRBV3-1 (or the pseudogene TRBV3-2) and TRBJ2-2; D is uncertain. V lost 0 bases, J lost 1 base, and 3 bases lay in between. The length of the CDR3 is 14 residues. Germline loops: CDR1 LGHDT, CDR2 YNNKEL (reference sequence). The CDR3 sequence: CASSQDWNTGELFF. CDR3 bases: TGTGCCAGCAGCCAAGACTGGAACACCGGGGAGCTGTTTTTT.

This clone showed up just once. The chain links TRBV6-2 or TRBV6-3 to TRBJ2-6, with 10 bases aligning to TRBD2. The CDR3 is 17 amino acids. The trim removed 6 bases at V and 3 bases at J, leaving 8 bases unmatched. Germline V lookup: CDR1 MNHEY, CDR2 SVGEGT. The CDR3 sequence: CASSRAGGVLGANVLTF. The CDR3 DNA reads TGTGCCAGCAGCCGAGCGGGGGGGGTCCTTGGGGCCAACGTCCTGACTTTC.

The table lists this clone with a count of one. The chain uses TRBV19 and TRBJ1-1; D not resolved. The CDR3 is 17 residues long. Germline values: CDR1 LNHDA, CDR2 SQIVND (reference sequence). Trimming cost V 2 bases and J 4 bases, with 20 bases left between them. The CDR3 bases are TGTGCCAGTAGTATACCTCAGCGGGCAGACCGAACCACTGAAGCTTTCTTT. The encoded protein is CASSIPQRADRTTEAFF. The full variable domain, completed using reference TRBV19 and TRBJ1-1, is DGGITQSPKYLFRKEGQNVTLSCEQNLNHDAMYWYRQDPGQGLRLIYYSQIVNDFQKGDIAEGYSVSREKKESFPLTVTSAQKNPTAFYLCASSIPQRADRTTEAFFGQGTRLTVV.

The CDR3 region is CASSPRGNEKLFF. CDR3 in DNA: TGTGCCAGCAGCCCCCGCGGGAATGAAAAACTGTTTTTT. V gene TRBV7-8 combines with J gene TRBJ1-4; D uncertain. CDR1 and CDR2 from the germline V gene are SGHVS and FQNEAQ. The CDR3 totals 13 residues. Trimming removed 5 bases at V and 5 bases at J, with 9 bases between.

This clone was seen just once. The CDR3 sequence: CASSIGQGWQETQYF. The CDR3 DNA is TGTGCCAGTAGTATCGGTCAGGGGTGGCAAGAGACCCAGTACTTC. The V gene is TRBV19, the J gene TRBJ2-5; perhaps TRBD1 as D (6 bases). V was clipped by 3 bases and J by 2 bases, with 13 bases between them. Germline assignment: CDR1 LNHDA and CDR2 SQIVND (reference sequence). There are 15 residues in the CDR3.

This clone appeared a few times. This chain connects TRBV4-1 to TRBJ1-6; D not certain. Germline V gene sequence: CDR1 MGHRA, CDR2 YSYEKL. The V end lost 4 bases, the J end lost 0 bases, and 10 bases lay between the germline ends. There are 16 residues in the CDR3. CDR3: CASSPGVGSYNSPLHF. In nucleotides, the CDR3 is TGCGCCAGCAGCCCCGGGGTTGGCTCCTATAATTCACCCCTCCACTTT.